This TCR beta chain was sequenced for a study of cytomegalovirus exposure and HLA in healthy donors. This clone was picked up a small number of times. J gave up 5 bases and V 3 bases, and 2 bases lay outside the gene matches. The CDR3 has 13 residues. Germline-derived CDR1 and CDR2 are MNHEY and SMNVEV (reference sequence). The PCR was carried out with 60 Vbeta primers and 13 Jbeta primers. The assay was immunoSEQ multiplex PCR, and TCRdb's table has in-frame clones only and misses some. This sample has under 150,000 clones, with more than 60% found just once. The receptor was isolated from a man aged 35 to 55 in good health and CMV-seropositive. The rearrangement joins TRBV27 to TRBJ2-7, with 9 bases matching TRBD1. Sequencing used PBMCs. DNA for the CDR3: TGTGCCAGCAGTTTCGGGACAGGGAACGAGCAGTACTTC. Translated, it gives CASSFGTGNEQYF.